The clone carrying this T cell receptor (beta chain) turned up a few times. Its antigen is as yet unknown. The data derive from a study of cytomegalovirus exposure and HLA in healthy donors. About the study: Inside one of the first data releases sat some 85 million unique TCRs taken from HLA-typed donors. General study results and limits: Most TCR beta V segments were productive about 87% or about 30% of the time in an earlier analysis.

The PCR contained 60 Vbeta and 13 Jbeta primers. TCRdb's copy holds only in-frame clones and misses some; the assay was immunoSEQ multiplex PCR. Among tens of thousands of clones, about 67% were seen once, and the ten largest hold about 7.6%. The length of the CDR3 is 15 residues. Trimming pared 3 bases from V and 0 bases from J, leaving 9 bases between. Germline CDR1 SGHTA, CDR2 FQGTGA. The sample taken for sequencing was PBMCs. The chain carries TRBV7-3 and TRBJ1-3; D possibly corresponds to TRBD1 (6 bases). The clonotype was recovered from a man between 35 and 55 years old in good health and CMV-seropositive. The CDR3, as DNA: TGTGCCAGCAGCTTTTCGGACAGCTCTGGAAACACCATATATTTT. It codes for CASSFSDSSGNTIYF.